This T cell receptor (beta chain) was captured by sequencing in a study of cytomegalovirus exposure and HLA in healthy donors. Study observations and caveats: Rare TCR sequences predominated, though certain public TCRs were found in many donors. TCR beta chains numbering 164 were designated cytomegalovirus-associated. Being productive about 87% or about 30% of the time was typical of most TCR beta V segments in an earlier analysis.

This clone was observed once. What it binds is not known. The PCR used 60 Vbeta and 13 Jbeta primers. Produced via immunoSEQ multiplex PCR; TCRdb's table is partial and in-frame only. The table records 110,000 to 150,000 clones, 75% to 80% of them present only once. V lost 4 bases, J lost 5 bases, and 5 bases stayed unmatched. This CDR3 comprises 14 residues. Germline assignment: CDR1 SGHVS and CDR2 FQNEAQ. The clonotype originates from a female donor in good health and CMV-seronegative. Sequences were obtained from PBMCs. The chain combines TRBV7-8 with TRBJ1-2, with 9 bases identical to TRBD1. Here the CDR3 DNA reads TGTGCCAGCAGCTCCGGGGACAGGGCGTATGGCTACACCTTC. It is translated as CASSSGDRAYGYTF. Variable domain in full (rest from reference TRBV7-8 and TRBJ1-2): GAGVSQSPRYKVAKRGQDVALRCDPISGHVSLFWYQQALGQGPEFLTYFQNEAQLDKSGLPSDRFFAERPEGSVSTLKIQRTQQEDSAVYLCASSSGDRAYGYTFGSGTRLTVV.